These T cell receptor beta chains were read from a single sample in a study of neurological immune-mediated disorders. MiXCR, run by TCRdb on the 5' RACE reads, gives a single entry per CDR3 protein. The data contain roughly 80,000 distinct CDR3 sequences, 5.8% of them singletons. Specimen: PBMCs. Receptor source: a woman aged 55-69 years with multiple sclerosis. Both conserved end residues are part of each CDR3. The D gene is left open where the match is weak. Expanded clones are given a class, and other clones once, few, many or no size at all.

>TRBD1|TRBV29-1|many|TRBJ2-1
TGCAGCGTACCGGGACAGGTGACCTACAATGAGCAGTTCTTC
CSVPGQVTYNEQFF
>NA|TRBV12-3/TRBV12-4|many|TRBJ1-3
TGTGCCCTCCAGGGAGGCGGAAACACCATATATTTT
CALQGGGNTIYF
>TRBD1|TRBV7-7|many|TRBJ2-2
TGTGCCAGCAGCATGCGACAGGGGCGAAACACCGGGGAGCTGTTTTTT
CASSMRQGRNTGELFF
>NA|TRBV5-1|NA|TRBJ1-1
TGCGCCAGCAGCTCCGAGTGTTGTAACACTGAAGCTTTCTTT
CASSSECCNTEAFF
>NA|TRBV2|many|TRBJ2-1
TGTGCCAGCAGAAGTGAGCAGTTCTTC
CASRSEQFF
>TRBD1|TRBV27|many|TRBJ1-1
TGTGCCAGCAGCTCATTAACAGGGGGACGGAACACTGAAGCTTTCTTT
CASSSLTGGRNTEAFF
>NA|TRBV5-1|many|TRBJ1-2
TGCGCCAGCAGCTTTGGAGGGAACTATGGCTACACCTTC
CASSFGGNYGYTF
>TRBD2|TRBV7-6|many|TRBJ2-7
TGTGCCAGCAGCCCCGTAGGGACTAGTGGCAGTGAGCAGTACTTC
CASSPVGTSGSEQYF
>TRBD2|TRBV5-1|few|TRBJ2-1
TGCGCCAGCAGCTCGGGACTATCTCCTATCAATGAGCAGTTCTTC
CASSSGLSPINEQFF
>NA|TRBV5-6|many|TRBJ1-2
TGTGCCAGCAGCTGGGACACCCTGGCATCTGGTGGCTACACCTTC
CASSWDTLASGGYTF
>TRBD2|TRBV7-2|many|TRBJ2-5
TGTGCCTCAGACACCGGGACTAGCGGCCCTCAAGAGACCCAGTACTTC
CASDTGTSGPQETQYF
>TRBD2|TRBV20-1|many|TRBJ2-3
TGCAGTGCTAGTAGGCTAGCGGGTTCGGATACGCAGTATTTT
CSASRLAGSDTQYF
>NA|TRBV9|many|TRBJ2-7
TGTGCCAGCAGCGTAGCCGGGACACTCTCCTACGAGCAGTACTTC
CASSVAGTLSYEQYF
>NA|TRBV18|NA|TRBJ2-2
TGTGCCAGCTCACCACGGGAGCTCCACCATACCCCCGGGGAGCTGTTTTTT
CASSPRELHHTPGELFF
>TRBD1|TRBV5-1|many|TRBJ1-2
TGCGCCAGCAGCAGCAGGGACAGGGGAATCTATGGCTACACCTTC
CASSSRDRGIYGYTF
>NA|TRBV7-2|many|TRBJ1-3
TGTGCCAGCAGCCCGAATAACTTGAACGGAAACACCATATATTTT
CASSPNNLNGNTIYF
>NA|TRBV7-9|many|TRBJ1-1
TGTGCCAGCAGCTCTCTCGGGAACACTGAAGCTTTCTTT
CASSSLGNTEAFF
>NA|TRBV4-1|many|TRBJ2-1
TGCGCCAGCAGCCAGCCCTACAATGAGCAGTTCTTC
CASSQPYNEQFF
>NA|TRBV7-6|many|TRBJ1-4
TGTGCCAGCAGCTTAGCTGCAACTAATGAAAAACTGTTTTTT
CASSLAATNEKLFF
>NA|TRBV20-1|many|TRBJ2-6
TGCAGTGCCCCACTTAATGAGGGGGCCAACGTCCTGACTTTC
CSAPLNEGANVLTF
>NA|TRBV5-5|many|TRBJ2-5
TGTGCCAGCAGTGGGGGGGAGACCCAGTACTTC
CASSGGETQYF
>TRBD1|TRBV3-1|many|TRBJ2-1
TGTGCCAGCAAGTCCCTACAGGGGGCAGGGCAGTTCTTC
CASKSLQGAGQFF
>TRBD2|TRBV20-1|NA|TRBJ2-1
TGCAGTGCCAGCCCATTAGCGGGGGCCGTAGCGCAGTTCTTC
CSASPLAGAVAQFF
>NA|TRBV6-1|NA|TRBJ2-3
TGTGCCAGCAGTCTCAGACCCTCCACAGATACGCAGTATTTT
CASSLRPSTDTQYF
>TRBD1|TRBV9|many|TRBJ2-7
TGTGCCAGCAGCGTGGAACAGGGGAACTACGAGCAGTACTTC
CASSVEQGNYEQYF
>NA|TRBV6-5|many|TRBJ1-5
TGTGCCAGCAGTAGGCAAGGGGCCGGTGTTGGCAATCAGCCCCAGCATTTT
CASSRQGAGVGNQPQHF
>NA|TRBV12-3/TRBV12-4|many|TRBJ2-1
TGTGCCAGCAGCACCACAGGGAGATATTACAATGAGCAGTTCTTC
CASSTTGRYYNEQFF
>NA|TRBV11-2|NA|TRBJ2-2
TGTGCCAGCAGCTTAAATGGCCCCGGGGAGCTGTTTTTT
CASSLNGPGELFF
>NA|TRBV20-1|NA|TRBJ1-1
TGCAGTGCTTCGAACTCGGGAAGCACTGAAGCTTTCTTT
CSASNSGSTEAFF
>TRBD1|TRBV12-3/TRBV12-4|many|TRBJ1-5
TGTGCCAGCAGCACGGGACAGGGGAATAGCAATCAGCCCCAGCATTTT
CASSTGQGNSNQPQHF
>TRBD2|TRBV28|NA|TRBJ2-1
TGTGCCAGCATCGGGCGGGGGGGTAACAATGAGCAGTTCTTC
CASIGRGGNNEQFF
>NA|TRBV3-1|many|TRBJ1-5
TGTGCCAGCAGCCAAGGTCGAAGTTTGGGAAATCAGCCCCAGCATTTT
CASSQGRSLGNQPQHF
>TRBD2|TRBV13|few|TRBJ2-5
TGTGCCAGCAGCCCCGCCGCCCCGGGACTAGCAGTACAAGAGACCCAGTACTTC
CASSPAAPGLAVQETQYF
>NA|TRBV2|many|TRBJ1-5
TGTGCCAGCAGTGGCGGACCTTTTCAGCCCCAGCATTTT
CASSGGPFQPQHF
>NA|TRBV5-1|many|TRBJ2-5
TGCGCCAGCAGCTTGCAGTCGGAAGAGACCCAGTACTTC
CASSLQSEETQYF
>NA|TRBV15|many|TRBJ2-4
TGTGCCACCAGCAGAGACGGCAGCCTAGCCAAAAACATTCAGTACTTC
CATSRDGSLAKNIQYF
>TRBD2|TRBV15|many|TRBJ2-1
TGTGCCACCCGGGGACTAGGGGGTCACAATGAGCAGTTCTTC
CATRGLGGHNEQFF
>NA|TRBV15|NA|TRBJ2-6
TGTGCCACCAGCAGAGACGCAGGGAGATCTGGGACCAACGTCCTGACTTTC
CATSRDAGRSGTNVLTF